The present T cell receptor (beta chain) was sequenced within a study of blood T cell repertoires in COVID-19. The CDR3 has 13 amino acids. CDR1 and CDR2 from the germline V gene are SGHNT and YYREEE (reference sequence). The V and J ends lost 1 base and 8 bases respectively, with 10 bases between them. In the authors' workflow: Amplified reference gene primers provided the basis for estimating nucleated cell counts. Sequenced by immunoSEQ multiplex PCR; TCRdb stores in-frame clones only, minus some. D and trimming were read from the DNA, whereas the V and J calls and clone size are those reported in that table. The table lists over 400,000 clones, roughly 88% of them singletons.

The sequencing input was peripheral blood. The chain joins TRBV5-4 to TRBJ2-1, with D unresolved. This TCR came from a woman under 40 with active or convalescent COVID-19. CDR3 nucleotide sequence: TGTGCCAGCAGCTTGTGGCTTATCCATGAGCAGTTCTTC. This encodes CASSLWLIHEQFF. Supplemented by reference TRBV5-4 and TRBJ2-1, the full variable domain reads ETGVTQSPTHLIKTRGQQVTLRCSSQSGHNTVSWYQQALGQGPQFIFQYYREEENGRGNFPPRFSGLQFPNYSSELNVNALELDDSALYLCASSLWLIHEQFFGPGTRLTVL.